This T cell receptor (beta chain) was captured by sequencing in a study of blood T cell repertoires in COVID-19 (TCRdb year 2020). At the level of the whole study: Samples covering the acute and convalescent phases of COVID-19 were provided by collaborators in the United States, Italy and Spain. Deeply sampled blood TCRbeta repertoires from subjects exposed to, actively infected with, or recovered from COVID-19 were included in the dataset. A freely available public database, intended as a resource for researchers studying the immune response to SARS-CoV-2, is where the repertoires were released. Nearly every sample came with metadata listing a de-identified subject ID, COVID-19 status, age in years and sex. Samples were obtained from the ongoing ImmuneRACE study (first 160 participants) and from over 1,000 subjects provided by 6 global collaborators. Where HLA class I and class II types were available, the types were taken from metadata supplied by the sample provider, not from assay-based typing. The prospective study material was composed of cDNA or gDNA derived from T cells, B-cell-depleted T cells, or PBMCs. Broader findings and caveats from the paper: How much clinical and demographic metadata was included differed by source and by participant, and the metadata was provided uncurated.

With regard to this clone: The antigen this receptor binds is unknown. Base qualities are not provided; no much larger clone lies one nucleotide away.

Collaborating institutions collected whole blood in K2EDTA tubes following their own protocols. For TCRbeta analysis, collaborators shipped samples in one of three forms: frozen whole blood, isolated PBMCs, or DNA extracted from either of those sample types. TCRbeta CDR3 regions were amplified from genomic DNA using the immunoSEQ Assay, a bias-controlled multiplex PCR. In the original analysis: Within the assay, amplification of reference gene primers was used to estimate how many nucleated cells each sample contained. Sequence reads were collapsed and filtered to measure the absolute abundance of every unique TCRbeta CDR3 rearrangement. For each sample, productive Simpson clonality was calculated as the square root of Simpson's diversity index across productive rearrangements. TCRdb took this table from immuneACCESS and kept in-frame rearrangements with V and J called. Such tables lack part of the clones; where checked against another copy, unresolved V genes explain under half of the gap, and the rest is unexplained. V, J and clone size were drawn from that table, and D and trimming were deduced from the DNA. A total of 150,000 to 200,000 clones appear in this sample, roughly four fifths of them only once. In total, the top ten clones hold 11% of the sample.

The germline V gene specifies SGHRS as CDR1 and YFSETQ as CDR2. For this chain, trimming is 0 bases at the V end and 6 bases at the J end, and the number of junction bases without a gene match is 5. Inclusive of the bounding cysteine and phenylalanine, the CDR3 is 15 residues long. Of the read, only the CDR3 DNA is kept; its 45 bases are in frame from base 1. The source of this sequence is a man in his sixties with active or convalescent COVID-19. The V gene is TRBV5-1 and the J gene is TRBJ1-5; 8 bases in the junction line up with TRBD1. Sequencing used peripheral blood. The CDR3 protein sequence reads: CASSLAGTGSQPQHF. The nucleotide sequence is TGCGCCAGCAGCTTGGCAGGGACAGGCTCTCAGCCCCAGCATTTT. When the CDR3 is completed using the reference TRBV5-1 and TRBJ1-5 genes on either side, the full variable domain is KAGVTQTPRYLIKTRGQQVTLSCSPISGHRSVSWYQQTPGQGLQFLFEYFSETQRNKGNFPGRFSGRQFSNSRSEMNVSTLELGDSALYLCASSLAGTGSQPQHFGDGTRLSIL.